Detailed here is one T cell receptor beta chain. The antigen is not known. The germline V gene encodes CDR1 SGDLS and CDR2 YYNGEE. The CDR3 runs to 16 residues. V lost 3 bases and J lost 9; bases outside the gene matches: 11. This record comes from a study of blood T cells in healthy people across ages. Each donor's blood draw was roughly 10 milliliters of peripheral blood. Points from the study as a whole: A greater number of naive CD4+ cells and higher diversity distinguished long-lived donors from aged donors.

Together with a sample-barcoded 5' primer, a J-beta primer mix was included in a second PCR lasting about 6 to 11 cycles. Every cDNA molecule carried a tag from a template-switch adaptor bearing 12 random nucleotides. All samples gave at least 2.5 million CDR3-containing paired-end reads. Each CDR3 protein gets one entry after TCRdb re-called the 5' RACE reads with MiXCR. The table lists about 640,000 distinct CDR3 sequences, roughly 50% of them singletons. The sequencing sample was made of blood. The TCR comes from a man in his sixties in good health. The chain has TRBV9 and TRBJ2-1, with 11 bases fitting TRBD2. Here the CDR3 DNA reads TGTGCCAGCAGCGAGGGACTAGCGGAGCCCCGGGGTGAGCAGTTCTTC. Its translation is CASSEGLAEPRGEQFF.